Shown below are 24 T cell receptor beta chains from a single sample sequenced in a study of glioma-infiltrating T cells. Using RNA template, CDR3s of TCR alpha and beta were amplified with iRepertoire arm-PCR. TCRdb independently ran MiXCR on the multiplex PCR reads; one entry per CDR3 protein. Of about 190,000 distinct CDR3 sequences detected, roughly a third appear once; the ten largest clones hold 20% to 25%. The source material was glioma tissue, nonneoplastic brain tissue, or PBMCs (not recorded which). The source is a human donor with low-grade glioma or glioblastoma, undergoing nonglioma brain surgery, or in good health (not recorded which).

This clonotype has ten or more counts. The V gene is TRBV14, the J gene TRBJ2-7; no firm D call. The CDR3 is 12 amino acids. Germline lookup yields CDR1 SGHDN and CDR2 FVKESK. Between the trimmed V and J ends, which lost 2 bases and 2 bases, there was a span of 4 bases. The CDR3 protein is CASSQSAYEQYF. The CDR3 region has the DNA TGTGCCAGCAGCCAATCGGCCTACGAGCAGTACTTC.

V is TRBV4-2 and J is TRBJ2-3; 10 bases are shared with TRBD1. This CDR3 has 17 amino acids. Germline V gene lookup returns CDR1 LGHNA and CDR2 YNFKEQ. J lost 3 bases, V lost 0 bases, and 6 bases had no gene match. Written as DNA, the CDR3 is TGTGCCAGCAGCCAAGACGGGACAGGGGATTGGACAGATACGCAGTATTTT. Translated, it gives CASSQDGTGDWTDTQYF.

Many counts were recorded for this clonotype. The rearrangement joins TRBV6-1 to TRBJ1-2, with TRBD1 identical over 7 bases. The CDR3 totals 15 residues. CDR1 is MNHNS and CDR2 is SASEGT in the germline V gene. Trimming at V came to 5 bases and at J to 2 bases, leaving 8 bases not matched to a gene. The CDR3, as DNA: TGTGCCAGCAGTTCACTAGGACAGGTCAACTATGGCTACACCTTC. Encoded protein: CASSSLGQVNYGYTF.

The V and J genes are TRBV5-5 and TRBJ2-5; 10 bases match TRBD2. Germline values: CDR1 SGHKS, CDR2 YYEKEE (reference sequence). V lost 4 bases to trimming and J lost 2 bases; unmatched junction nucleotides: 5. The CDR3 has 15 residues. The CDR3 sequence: CASSPSGSPQETQYF. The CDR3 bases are TGTGCCAGCAGCCCTAGCGGGAGCCCTCAAGAGACCCAGTACTTC.

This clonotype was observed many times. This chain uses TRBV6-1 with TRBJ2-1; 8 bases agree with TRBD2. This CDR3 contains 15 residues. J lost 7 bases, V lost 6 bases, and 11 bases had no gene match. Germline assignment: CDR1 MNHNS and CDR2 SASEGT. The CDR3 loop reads CASRVRREGGNEQFF. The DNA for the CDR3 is TGTGCCAGCAGGGTTCGTCGGGAGGGGGGGAATGAGCAGTTCTTC.

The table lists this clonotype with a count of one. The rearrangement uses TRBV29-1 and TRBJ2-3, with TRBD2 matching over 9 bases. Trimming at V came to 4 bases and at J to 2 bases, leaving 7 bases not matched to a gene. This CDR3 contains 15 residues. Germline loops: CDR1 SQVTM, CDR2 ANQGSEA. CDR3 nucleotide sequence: TGCAGCGTTGCGAGGACTAGCGAAACCACAGATACGCAGTATTTT. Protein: CSVARTSETTDTQYF.

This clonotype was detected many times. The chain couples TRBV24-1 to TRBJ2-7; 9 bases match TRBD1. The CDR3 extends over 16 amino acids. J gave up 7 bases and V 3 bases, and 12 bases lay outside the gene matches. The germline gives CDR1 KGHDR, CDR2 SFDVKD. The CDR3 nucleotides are TGTGCCACCAGTGATGGGGGACGGGACAGGGTAAATGAGCAGTACTTC. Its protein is CATSDGGRDRVNEQYF.

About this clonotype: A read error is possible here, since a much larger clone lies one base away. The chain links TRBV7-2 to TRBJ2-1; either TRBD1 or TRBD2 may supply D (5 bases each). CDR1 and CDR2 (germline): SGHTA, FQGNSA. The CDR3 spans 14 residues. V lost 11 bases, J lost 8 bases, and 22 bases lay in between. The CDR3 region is CACFGAVSPDEQFF. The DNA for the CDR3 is TGTGCCTGCTTCGGGGCAGTGTCCCCAGATGAGCAGTTCTTC.

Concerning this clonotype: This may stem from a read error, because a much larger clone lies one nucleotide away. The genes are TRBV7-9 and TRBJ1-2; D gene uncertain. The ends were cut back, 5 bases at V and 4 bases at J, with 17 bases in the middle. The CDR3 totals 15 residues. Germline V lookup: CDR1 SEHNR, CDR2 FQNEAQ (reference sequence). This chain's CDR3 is CASSPRGVFGYGYTF. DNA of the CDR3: TGTGCCAGCAGCCCCCGAGGAGTCTTTGGCTATGGCTACACCTTC.

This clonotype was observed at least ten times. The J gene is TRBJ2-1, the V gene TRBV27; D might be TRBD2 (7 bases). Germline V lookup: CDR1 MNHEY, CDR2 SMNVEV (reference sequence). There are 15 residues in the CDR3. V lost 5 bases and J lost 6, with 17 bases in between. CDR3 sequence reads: CASSVLGGVGNEQFF. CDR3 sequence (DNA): TGTGCCAGCAGTGTATTAGGGGGGGTCGGCAATGAGCAGTTCTTC.

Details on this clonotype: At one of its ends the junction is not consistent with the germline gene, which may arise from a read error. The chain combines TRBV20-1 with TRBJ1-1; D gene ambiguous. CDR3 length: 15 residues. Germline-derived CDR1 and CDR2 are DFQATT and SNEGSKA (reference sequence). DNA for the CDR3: TGCAGTGCCCCCGGTGCGAGTCGGCAAAGCACTGAGGCTTTCTTT. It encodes CSAPGASRQSTEAFF.

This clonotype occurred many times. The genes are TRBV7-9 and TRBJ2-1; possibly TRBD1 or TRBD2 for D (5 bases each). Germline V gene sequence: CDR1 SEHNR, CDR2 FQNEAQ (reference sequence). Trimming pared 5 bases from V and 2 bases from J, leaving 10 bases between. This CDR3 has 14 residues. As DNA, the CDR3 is TGTGCCAGCAGCCGGGACGGAACCTACAATGAGCAGTTCTTC. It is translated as CASSRDGTYNEQFF.

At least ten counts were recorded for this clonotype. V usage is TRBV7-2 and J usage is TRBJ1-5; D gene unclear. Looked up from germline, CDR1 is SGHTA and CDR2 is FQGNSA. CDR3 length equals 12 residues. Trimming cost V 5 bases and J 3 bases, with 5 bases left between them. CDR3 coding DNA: TGTGCCAGCAGCGCCACCAATCAGCCCCAGCATTTT. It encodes CASSATNQPQHF.

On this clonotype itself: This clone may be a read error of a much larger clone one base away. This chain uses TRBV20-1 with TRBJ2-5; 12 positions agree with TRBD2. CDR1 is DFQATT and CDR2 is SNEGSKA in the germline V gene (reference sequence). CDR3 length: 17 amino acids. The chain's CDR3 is CTASPGTSGPLAETQYF. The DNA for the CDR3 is TGCACTGCTAGCCCGGGGACTAGCGGGCCTCTGGCGGAGACCCAGTACTTC.

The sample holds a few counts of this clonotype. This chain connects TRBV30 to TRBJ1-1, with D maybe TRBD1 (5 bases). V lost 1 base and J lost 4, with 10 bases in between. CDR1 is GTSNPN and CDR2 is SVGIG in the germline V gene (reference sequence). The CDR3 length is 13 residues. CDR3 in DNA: TGTGCCTGGAGTGAGGGGATGAGCACTGAAGCTTTCTTT. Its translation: CAWSEGMSTEAFF. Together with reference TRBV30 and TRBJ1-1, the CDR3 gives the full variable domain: SQTIHQWPATLVQPVGSPLSLECTVEGTSNPNLYWYRQAAGRGLQLLFYSVGIGQISSEVPQNLSASRPQDRQFILSSKKLLLSDSGFYLCAWSEGMSTEAFFGQGTRLTVV.

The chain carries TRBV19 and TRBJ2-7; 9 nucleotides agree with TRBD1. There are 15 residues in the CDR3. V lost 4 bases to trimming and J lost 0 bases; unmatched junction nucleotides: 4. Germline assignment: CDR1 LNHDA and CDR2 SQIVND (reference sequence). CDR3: CASSTTGGVSYEQYF. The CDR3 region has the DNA TGTGCCAGTAGTACCACAGGGGGCGTCTCCTACGAGCAGTACTTC.

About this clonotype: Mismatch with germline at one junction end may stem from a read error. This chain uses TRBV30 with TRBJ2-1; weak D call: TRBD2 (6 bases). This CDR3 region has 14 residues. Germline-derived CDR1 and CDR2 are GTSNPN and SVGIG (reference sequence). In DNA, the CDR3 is TGTGCGTGGAGACCCAGCGGGTCCTACAATGAGCAGTTCTTC. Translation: CAWRPSGSYNEQFF.

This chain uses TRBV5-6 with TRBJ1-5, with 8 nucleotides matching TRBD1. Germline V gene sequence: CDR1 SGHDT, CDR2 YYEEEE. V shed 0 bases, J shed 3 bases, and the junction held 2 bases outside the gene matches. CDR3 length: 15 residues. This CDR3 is CASSLGQGNNQPQHF. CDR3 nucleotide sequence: TGTGCCAGCAGCTTGGGACAGGGGAACAATCAGCCCCAGCATTTT.

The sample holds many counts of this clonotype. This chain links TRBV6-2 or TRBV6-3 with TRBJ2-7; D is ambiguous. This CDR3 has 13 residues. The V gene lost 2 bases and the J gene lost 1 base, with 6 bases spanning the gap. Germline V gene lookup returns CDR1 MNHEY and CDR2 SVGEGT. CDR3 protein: CASSYTPSYEQYF. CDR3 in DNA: TGTGCCAGCAGTTACACACCGTCCTACGAGCAGTACTTC.

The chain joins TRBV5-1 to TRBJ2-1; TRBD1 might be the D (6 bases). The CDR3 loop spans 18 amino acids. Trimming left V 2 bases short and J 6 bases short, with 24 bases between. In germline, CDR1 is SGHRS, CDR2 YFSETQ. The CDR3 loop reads CASSLRPTGWDRGNEQFF. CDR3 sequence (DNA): TGCGCCAGCAGCTTACGTCCGACAGGTTGGGATCGGGGCAATGAGCAGTTCTTC.

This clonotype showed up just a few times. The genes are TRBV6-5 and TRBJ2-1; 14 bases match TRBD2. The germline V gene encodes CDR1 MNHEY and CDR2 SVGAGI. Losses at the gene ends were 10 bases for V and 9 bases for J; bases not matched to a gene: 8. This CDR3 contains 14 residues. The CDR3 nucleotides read TGTGCCATCAGGGGGACTAGCGGGAGAATTGAGCAGTTCTTC. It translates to CAIRGTSGRIEQFF.

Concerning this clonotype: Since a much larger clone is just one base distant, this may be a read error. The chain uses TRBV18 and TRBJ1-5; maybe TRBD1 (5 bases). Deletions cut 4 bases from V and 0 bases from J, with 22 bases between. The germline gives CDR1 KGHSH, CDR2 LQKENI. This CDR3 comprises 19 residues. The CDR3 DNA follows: TGTGCCAGCTCACGTCTTGGGGGGACCTTATCTCGTAGCAATCAGCCCCAGCATTTT. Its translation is CASSRLGGTLSRSNQPQHF.

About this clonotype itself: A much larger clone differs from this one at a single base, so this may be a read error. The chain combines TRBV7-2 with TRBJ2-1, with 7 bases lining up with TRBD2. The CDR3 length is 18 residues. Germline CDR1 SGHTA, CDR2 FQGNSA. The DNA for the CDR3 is TGTGCCAGCAGCTTAGGCGTCGGGACTACAATCTCCTACAATGATCAGTTCTTC. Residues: CASSLGVGTTISYNDQFF.

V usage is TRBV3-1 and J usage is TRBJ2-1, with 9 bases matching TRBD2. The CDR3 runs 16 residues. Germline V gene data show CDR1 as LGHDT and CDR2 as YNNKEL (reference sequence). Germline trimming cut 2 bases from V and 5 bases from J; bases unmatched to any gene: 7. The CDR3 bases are TGTGCCAGCAGCCAACCCGGGACTAGCCGTCACAATGAGCAGTTCTTC. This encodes CASSQPGTSRHNEQFF.